This T cell receptor (beta chain) was retrieved from a study of T cell repertoires in cytomegalovirus infection. TCRdb recomputed calls from the reads with MiXCR, one row per CDR3 protein. Of approximately 100,000 distinct CDR3 sequences listed, under 45% were seen once; the top ten hold 65% to 75%. The study's findings and limits: In two of eight donors, the top clonotype was HLA-C-restricted CMV-specific. The cumulative frequency of public TCR beta families distinguished individuals who carried CMV together with the relevant HLA.

This clonotype was detected many times. Its cognate antigen is unknown. Trimming took off 5 bases at V and 4 bases at J, with 18 bases between the two ends. Germline V CDR1 and CDR2: SGHVS, FQNEAQ. The CDR3 loop spans 16 amino acids. The receptor's source is a human donor in good health (CMV status not recorded). Some clones in this sample may be carry-over from other donors' samples. The V gene is TRBV7-8, the J gene TRBJ1-5; perhaps TRBD1 as D (6 bases). The sample consisted of CD8+ T cells from cultured PBMCs, taken from culture after CMV antigen stimulation. CDR3 residues: CASSPTWAGANQPQHF. CDR3 sequence (DNA): TGTGCCAGCAGCCCGACGTGGGCAGGGGCGAATCAGCCCCAGCATTTT.